This TCR beta chain was sequenced in a study of Ad26.COV2.S vaccination and SARS-CoV-2 variants. Study-wide points: Vaccinated individuals (as opposed to placebo recipients) had higher spike-specific TCR breadth.

Treatment noted: 15 to 20 received Ad26.COV2.S at low or high dose, single or two shots; 5 received placebo; per-sample allocation not given. Samples were taken on day 63 after the first vaccine or placebo injection. It was Wuhan-strain SARS-CoV-2 spike that the Ad26 vaccine vector expressed. Only in-frame clones appear in the TCRdb table, and some are missing; sequencing was by immunoSEQ multiplex PCR. The table records just over 350,000 clones, roughly 81% of them present only once. Germline lookup yields CDR1 SGHRS and CDR2 YFSETQ. Trimming shortened V by 0 bases and J by 3 bases, and 5 bases separated the two germline ends. The length of the CDR3 is 13 residues. A word on this clone: What it recognizes is unknown. The identical CDR3 is also encoded by other nucleotide sequences in the sample.

The sample here was peripheral blood, taken in a trial of Ad26.COV2.S vaccine versus placebo. This chain uses TRBV5-1 with TRBJ2-3; D not resolved. The clonotype comes from a person between 18 and 60 years old who received the Ad26.COV2.S COVID-19 vaccine or a placebo. This CDR3 is CASSLGGTDTQYF. CDR3 bases: TGCGCCAGCAGCTTGGGGGGAACAGATACGCAGTATTTT.